This TCR beta chain was retrieved from a study of shared clonotypes between healthy human individuals. Across the whole study: Samples came from two female and a few male donors aged 18 to 49.

Several immunoSEQ 96-well plates shared each subset's DNA, each plate a replicate. The data were produced by immunoSEQ multiplex PCR, yet TCRdb's version contains in-frame clones alone and is incomplete. The repertoire holds around 610,000 clones, with roughly 95% as singletons. CD45RO negativity and positive selection for CCR7 defined naive CD8 cells, a population that excluded terminally differentiated effector memory CD45RA+ cells. Adult Caucasians living in Nashville, Tennessee made up all of the donors. The clonotype was recovered from a young woman in good health. Sequences were obtained from naive CD8+ T cells sorted from blood.

The CDR3 DNA follows: TGTGCCAGCAGCCCCTACGCGGGGGCTGGTGGCTACACCTTC. Translated: CASSPYAGAGGYTF. V gene TRBV5-6 combines with J gene TRBJ1-2, with D possibly matching TRBD1 (6 bases). Germline values: CDR1 SGHDT, CDR2 YYEEEE. The CDR3 is made up of 14 amino acids. Trimming took off 4 bases at V and 7 bases at J, with 17 bases between the two ends. Drawing the rest from reference TRBV5-6 and TRBJ1-2, the complete variable domain is DAGVTQSPTHLIKTRGQQVTLRCSPKSGHDTVSWYQQALGQGPQFIFQYYEEEERQRGNFPDRFSGHQFPNYSSELNVNALLLGDSALYLCASSPYAGAGGYTFGSGTRLTVV.